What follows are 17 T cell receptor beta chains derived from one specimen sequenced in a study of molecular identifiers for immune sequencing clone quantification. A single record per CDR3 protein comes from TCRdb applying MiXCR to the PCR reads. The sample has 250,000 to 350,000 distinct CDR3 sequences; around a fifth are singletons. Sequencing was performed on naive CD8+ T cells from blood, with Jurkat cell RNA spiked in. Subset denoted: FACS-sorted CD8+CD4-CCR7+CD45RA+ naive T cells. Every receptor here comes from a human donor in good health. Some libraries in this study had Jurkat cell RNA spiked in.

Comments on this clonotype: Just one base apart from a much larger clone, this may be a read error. This chain's CDR3 is CASAGTASPSNYGYTF. CDR3 DNA sequence: TGTGCCAGCGCTGGGACAGCCTCACCTTCTAACTATGGCTACACCTTC. The chain links TRBV2 to TRBJ1-2; 7 bases map to TRBD1. The junction had 12 bases not matched to a gene; V was cut back by 8 bases and J by 0 bases. Per the germline V gene, CDR1 is SNHLY and CDR2 is FYNNEI. The CDR3 is 16 amino acids.

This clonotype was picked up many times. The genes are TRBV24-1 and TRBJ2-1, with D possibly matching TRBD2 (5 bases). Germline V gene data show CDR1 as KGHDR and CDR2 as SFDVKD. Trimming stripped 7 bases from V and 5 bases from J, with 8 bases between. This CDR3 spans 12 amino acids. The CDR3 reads CATSPGNNEQFF. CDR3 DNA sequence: TGTGCCACCAGCCCCGGGAACAATGAGCAGTTCTTC.

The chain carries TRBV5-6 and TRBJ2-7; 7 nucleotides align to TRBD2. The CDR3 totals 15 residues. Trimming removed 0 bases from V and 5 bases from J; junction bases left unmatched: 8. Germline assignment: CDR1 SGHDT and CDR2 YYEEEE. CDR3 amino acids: CASSLGPRGGNEQYF. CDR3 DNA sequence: TGTGCCAGCAGCTTGGGGCCCCGGGGAGGGAACGAGCAGTACTTC.

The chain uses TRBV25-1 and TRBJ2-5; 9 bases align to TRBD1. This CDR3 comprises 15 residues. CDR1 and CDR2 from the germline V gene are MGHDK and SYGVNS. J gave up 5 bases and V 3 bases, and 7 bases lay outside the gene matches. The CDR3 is CASSDLTGGLETQYF. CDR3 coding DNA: TGTGCCAGCAGTGACCTAACAGGGGGCTTGGAGACCCAGTACTTC.

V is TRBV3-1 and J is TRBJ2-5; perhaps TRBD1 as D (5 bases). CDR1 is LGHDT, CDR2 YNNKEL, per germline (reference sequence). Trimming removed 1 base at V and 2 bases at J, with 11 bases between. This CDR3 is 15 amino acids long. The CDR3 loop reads CASSQGAGWQETQYF. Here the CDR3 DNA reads TGTGCCAGCAGCCAAGGGGCAGGGTGGCAAGAGACCCAGTACTTC.

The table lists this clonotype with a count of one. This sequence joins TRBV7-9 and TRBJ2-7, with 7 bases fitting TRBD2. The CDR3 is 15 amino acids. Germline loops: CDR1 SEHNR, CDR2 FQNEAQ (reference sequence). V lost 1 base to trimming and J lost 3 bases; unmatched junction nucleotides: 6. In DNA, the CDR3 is TGTGCCAGCAGCTTAGGCCGGGACTACTTCTACGAGCAGTACTTC. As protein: CASSLGRDYFYEQYF.

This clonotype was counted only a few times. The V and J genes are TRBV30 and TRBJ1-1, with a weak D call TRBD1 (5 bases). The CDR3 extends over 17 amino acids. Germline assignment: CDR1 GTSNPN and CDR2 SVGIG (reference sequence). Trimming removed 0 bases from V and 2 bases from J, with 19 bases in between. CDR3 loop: CAWSVNGGHGVNTEAFF. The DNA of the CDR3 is TGTGCCTGGAGTGTAAACGGAGGACACGGGGTAAACACTGAAGCTTTCTTT.

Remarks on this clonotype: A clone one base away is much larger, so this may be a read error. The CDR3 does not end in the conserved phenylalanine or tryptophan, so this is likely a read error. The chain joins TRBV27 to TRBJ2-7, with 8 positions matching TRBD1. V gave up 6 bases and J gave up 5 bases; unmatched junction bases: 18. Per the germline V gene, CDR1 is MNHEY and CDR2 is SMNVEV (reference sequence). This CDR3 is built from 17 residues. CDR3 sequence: CASRITGGGQGVNEQYL. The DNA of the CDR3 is TGTGCCAGCAGGATTACAGGGGGTGGACAGGGAGTCAACGAGCAGTACCTC.

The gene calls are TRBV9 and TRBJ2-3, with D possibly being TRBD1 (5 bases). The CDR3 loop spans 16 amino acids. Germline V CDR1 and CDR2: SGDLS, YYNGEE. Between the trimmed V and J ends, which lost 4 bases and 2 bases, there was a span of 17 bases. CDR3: CASSIGVLPSTDTQYF. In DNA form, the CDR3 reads TGTGCCAGCAGCATAGGGGTCCTCCCTTCCACAGATACGCAGTATTTT.

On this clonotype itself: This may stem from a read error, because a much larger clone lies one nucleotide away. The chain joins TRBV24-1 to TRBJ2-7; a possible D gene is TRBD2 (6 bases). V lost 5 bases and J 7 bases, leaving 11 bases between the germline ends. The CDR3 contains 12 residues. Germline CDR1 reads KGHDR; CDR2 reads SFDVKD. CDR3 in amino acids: CATSGFGGEQYF. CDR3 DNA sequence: TGTGCCACCAGTGGTTTCGGGGGAGAGCAGTACTTC.

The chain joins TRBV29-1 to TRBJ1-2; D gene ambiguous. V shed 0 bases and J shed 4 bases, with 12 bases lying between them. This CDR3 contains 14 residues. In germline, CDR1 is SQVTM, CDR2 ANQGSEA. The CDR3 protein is CSVEETNPTYGYTF. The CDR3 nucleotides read TGCAGCGTTGAAGAGACCAACCCTACCTATGGCTACACCTTC.

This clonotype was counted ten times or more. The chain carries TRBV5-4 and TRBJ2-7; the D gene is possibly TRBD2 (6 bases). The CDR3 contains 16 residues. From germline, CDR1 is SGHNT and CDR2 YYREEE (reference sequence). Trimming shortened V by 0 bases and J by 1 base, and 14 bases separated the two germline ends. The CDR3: CASSLARLARSYEQYF. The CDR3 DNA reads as TGTGCCAGCAGCTTGGCCCGGCTAGCGCGGTCCTACGAGCAGTACTTC.

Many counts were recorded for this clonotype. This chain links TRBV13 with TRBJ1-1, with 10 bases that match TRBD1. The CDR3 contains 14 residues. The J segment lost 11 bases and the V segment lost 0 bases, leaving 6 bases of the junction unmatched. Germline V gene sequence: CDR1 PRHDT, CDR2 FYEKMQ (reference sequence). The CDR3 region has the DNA TGTGCCAGCAGCTTAGGGACAGGGGGCGTTGGGGCTTTCTTT. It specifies CASSLGTGGVGAFF.

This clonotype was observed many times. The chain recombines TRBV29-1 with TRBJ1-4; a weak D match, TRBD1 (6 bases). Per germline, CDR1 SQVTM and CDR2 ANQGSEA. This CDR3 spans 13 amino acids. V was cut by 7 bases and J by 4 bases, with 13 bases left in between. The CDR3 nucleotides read TGCAGCGCCCTGGACAGTTTTAATGAAAAACTGTTTTTT. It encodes CSALDSFNEKLFF.

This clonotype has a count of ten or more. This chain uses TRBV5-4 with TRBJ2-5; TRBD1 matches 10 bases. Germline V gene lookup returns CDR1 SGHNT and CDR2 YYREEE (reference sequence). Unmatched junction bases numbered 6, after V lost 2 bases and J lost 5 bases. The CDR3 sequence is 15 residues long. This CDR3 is CASSFGTGVGETQYF. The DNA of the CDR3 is TGTGCCAGCAGCTTCGGGACAGGGGTAGGGGAGACCCAGTACTTC.

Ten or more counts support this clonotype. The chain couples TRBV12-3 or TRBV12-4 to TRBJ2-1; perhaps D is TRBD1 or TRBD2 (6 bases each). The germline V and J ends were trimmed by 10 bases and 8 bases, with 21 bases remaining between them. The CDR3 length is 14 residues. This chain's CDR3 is CATLQYVGGDEQFF. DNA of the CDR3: TGTGCCACCCTCCAGTATGTGGGGGGCGATGAGCAGTTCTTC.

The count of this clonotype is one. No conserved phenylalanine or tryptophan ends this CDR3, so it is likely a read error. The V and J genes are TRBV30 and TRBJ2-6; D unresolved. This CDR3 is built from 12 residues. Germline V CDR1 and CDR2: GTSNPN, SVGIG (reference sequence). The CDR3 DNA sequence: TGTGCATGGAGTATTACCGGGTATGTCCTGACTCTC. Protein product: CAWSITGYVLTL.